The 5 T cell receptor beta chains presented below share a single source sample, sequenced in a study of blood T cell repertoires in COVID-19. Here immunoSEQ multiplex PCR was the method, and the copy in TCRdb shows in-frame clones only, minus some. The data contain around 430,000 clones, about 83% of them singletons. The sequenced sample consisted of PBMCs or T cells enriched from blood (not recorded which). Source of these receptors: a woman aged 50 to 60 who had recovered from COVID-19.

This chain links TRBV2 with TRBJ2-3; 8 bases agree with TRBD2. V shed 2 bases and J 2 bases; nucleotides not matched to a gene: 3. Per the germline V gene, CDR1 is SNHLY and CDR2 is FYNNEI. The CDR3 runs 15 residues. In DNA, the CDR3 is TGTGCCAGCAGTGAACAGCGGGGGACCACAGATACGCAGTATTTT. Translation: CASSEQRGTTDTQYF.

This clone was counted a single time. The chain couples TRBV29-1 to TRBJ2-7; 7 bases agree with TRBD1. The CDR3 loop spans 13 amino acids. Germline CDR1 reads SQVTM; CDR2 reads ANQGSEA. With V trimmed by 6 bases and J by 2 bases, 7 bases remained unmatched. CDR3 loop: CSVMGQMTYEQYF. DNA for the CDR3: TGCAGCGTCATGGGACAGATGACCTACGAGCAGTACTTC.

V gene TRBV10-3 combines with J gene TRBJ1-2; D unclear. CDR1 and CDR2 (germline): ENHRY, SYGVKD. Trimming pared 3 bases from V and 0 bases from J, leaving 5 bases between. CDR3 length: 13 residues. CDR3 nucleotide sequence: TGTGCCATCAGTGAAGCGGCTAACTATGGCTACACCTTC. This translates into CAISEAANYGYTF.

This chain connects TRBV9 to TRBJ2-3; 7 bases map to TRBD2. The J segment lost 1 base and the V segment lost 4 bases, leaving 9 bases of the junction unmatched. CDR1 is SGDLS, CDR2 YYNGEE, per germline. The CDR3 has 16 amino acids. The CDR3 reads CASSFAPTSGTDTQYF. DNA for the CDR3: TGTGCCAGCAGCTTTGCCCCCACTAGCGGCACAGATACGCAGTATTTT.

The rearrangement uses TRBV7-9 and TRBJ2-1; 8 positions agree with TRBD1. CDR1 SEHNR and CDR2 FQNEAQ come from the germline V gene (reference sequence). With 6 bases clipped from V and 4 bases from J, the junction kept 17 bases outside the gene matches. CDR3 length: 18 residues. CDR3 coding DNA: TGTGCCAGCAGACCCCCTTGGACAGGGACGGCGCTGTACAATGAGCAGTTCTTC. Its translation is CASRPPWTGTALYNEQFF.